Included here is one TCR beta chain sequence, with context. Its antigen remains unknown. Germline lookup yields CDR1 LNHNV and CDR2 YYDKDF (reference sequence). The ends lost 1 base at V and 7 bases at J; junction bases unmatched: 4. The CDR3 has 14 residues. The data are from a study of cytomegalovirus exposure and HLA in healthy donors. In the study overall: A data release that came early held approximately 85 million unique TCRs from HLA-typed donors.

Primers included in the PCR were 60 Vbeta and 13 Jbeta primers. Generated by immunoSEQ multiplex PCR, the TCRdb table keeps only in-frame clones and is missing some. The repertoire table contains about 72,000 clones. Regarding the study as a whole: TRBV6-2, TRBV6-3 and other indistinguishable V segments were excluded.

The source is a man over 45 in good health and CMV-seropositive. The chain carries TRBV15 and TRBJ2-1; the match to TRBD1 covers 7 bases. Material: PBMCs. The CDR3 DNA reads as TGTGCCACCAGCAGAGGACAGGGTCGGAATGAGCAGTTCTTC. Its protein is CATSRGQGRNEQFF.